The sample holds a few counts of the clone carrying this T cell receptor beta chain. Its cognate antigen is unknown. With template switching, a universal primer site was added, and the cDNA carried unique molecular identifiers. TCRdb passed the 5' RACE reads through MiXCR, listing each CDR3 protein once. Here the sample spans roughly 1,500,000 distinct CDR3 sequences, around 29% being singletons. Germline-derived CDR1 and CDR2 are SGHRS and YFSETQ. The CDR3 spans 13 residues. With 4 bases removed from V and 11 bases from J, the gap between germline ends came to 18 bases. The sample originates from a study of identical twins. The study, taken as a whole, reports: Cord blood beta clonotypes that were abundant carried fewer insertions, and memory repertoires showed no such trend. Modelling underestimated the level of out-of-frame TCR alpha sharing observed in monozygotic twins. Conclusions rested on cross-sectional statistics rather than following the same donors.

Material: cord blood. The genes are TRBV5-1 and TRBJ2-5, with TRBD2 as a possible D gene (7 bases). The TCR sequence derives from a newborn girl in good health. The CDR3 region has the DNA TGCGCCAGCAGCGACTCAGGGGAGGGGGAGCAGTACTTC. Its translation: CASSDSGEGEQYF.